One and the same sample provided the 20 T cell receptor beta chains below, sequenced in a study of cytomegalovirus exposure and HLA in healthy donors. Use of 60 Vbeta and 13 Jbeta primers characterized the PCR. Only in-frame clones appear in the TCRdb table, and some are missing; sequencing was by immunoSEQ multiplex PCR. Of approximately 200,000 clones listed, about 80% are singletons. Sequencing was carried out using PBMCs. The source of these receptors is a man aged 35-49 years in good health and CMV-seronegative.

This clone was seen just once. The rearrangement links TRBV18 to TRBJ2-3, with D possibly being TRBD1 (7 bases). The CDR3 length is 15 residues. In germline, CDR1 is KGHSH, CDR2 LQKENI. With 5 bases removed from V and 1 base from J, the gap between germline ends came to 13 bases. The CDR3 is CASSGGGTGTDTQYF. As DNA, the CDR3 is TGTGCCAGCTCAGGTGGCGGGACAGGCACAGATACGCAGTATTTT. Filled out from reference TRBV18 and TRBJ2-3, the complete variable domain reads NAGVMQNPRHLVRRRGQEARLRCSPMKGHSHVYWYRQLPEEGLKFMVYLQKENIIDESGMPKERFSAEFPKEGPSILRIQQVVRGDSAAYFCASSGGGTGTDTQYFGPGTRLTVL.

The rearrangement uses TRBV6-1 and TRBJ2-1; TRBD1 agrees at 8 bases. Losses at the gene ends were 10 bases for V and 4 bases for J; bases not matched to a gene: 12. In germline, CDR1 is MNHNS, CDR2 SASEGT. The CDR3 has 15 amino acids. CDR3: CATRRTGSGYNEQFF. CDR3 nucleotides: TGTGCCACCAGGCGGACAGGGTCGGGGTACAATGAGCAGTTCTTC.

J is TRBJ2-3 and V is TRBV5-1; 9 nucleotides match TRBD2. Trimming cost V 0 bases and J 1 base; bases outside gene matches: 6. Germline V gives CDR1 SGHRS, CDR2 YFSETQ. The CDR3 is made up of 17 amino acids. The CDR3 spells CASSLAVAGARTDTQYF. CDR3 sequence (DNA): TGCGCCAGCAGCTTGGCCGTAGCGGGAGCTCGCACAGATACGCAGTATTTT.

This chain's CDR3 is CASSQGDSGTEAFF. The DNA for the CDR3 is TGCGCCAGCAGCCAGGGCGACAGTGGCACTGAAGCTTTCTTT. This chain links TRBV5-1 with TRBJ1-1; D possibly corresponds to TRBD1 (5 bases). Trimming left V 4 bases short and J 4 bases short, with 14 bases between. CDR1 is SGHRS and CDR2 is YFSETQ in the germline V gene. The CDR3 totals 14 residues.

The chain links TRBV5-3 to TRBJ2-3, with 15 bases matching TRBD2. TRBV5-3 is an ORF, with its function uncertain. The CDR3 loop spans 19 amino acids. The ends lost 2 bases at V and 0 bases at J; junction bases unmatched: 7. CDR3 residues: CARSLPGLAGGLSTDTQYF. CDR3 sequence (DNA): TGTGCCAGAAGCTTACCCGGACTAGCGGGGGGGCTTAGCACAGATACGCAGTATTTT.

This chain connects TRBV7-2 to TRBJ1-1; 9 bases match TRBD1. The CDR3 runs to 14 residues. CDR1 is SGHTA, CDR2 FQGNSA, per germline. V lost 5 bases to trimming and J lost 3 bases; unmatched junction nucleotides: 4. As DNA, the CDR3 is TGTGCCAGCAGCGTAACAGGGGGCGACACTGAAGCTTTCTTT. Encoded protein: CASSVTGGDTEAFF. Supplemented by reference TRBV7-2 and TRBJ1-1, the full variable domain reads GAGVSQSPSNKVTEKGKDVELRCDPISGHTALYWYRQSLGQGLEFLIYFQGNSAPDKSGLPSDRFSAERTGGSVSTLTIQRTQQEDSAVYLCASSVTGGDTEAFFGQGTRLTVV.

The rearrangement links TRBV9 to TRBJ1-6; the D gene is possibly TRBD1 (5 bases). Trimming took 0 bases from V and 5 from J, leaving 9 bases between them. Germline CDR1 reads SGDLS; CDR2 reads YYNGEE. This CDR3 has 15 residues. Written as DNA, the CDR3 is TGTGCCAGCAGCGTAGGACAGCAGGATAATTCACCCCTCCACTTT. This sequence encodes CASSVGQQDNSPLHF.

This chain connects TRBV7-3 to TRBJ2-2; a possible D gene is TRBD1 (6 bases). The CDR3 loop spans 14 amino acids. Trimming took off 5 bases at V and 4 bases at J, with 11 bases between the two ends. Germline V gene lookup returns CDR1 SGHTA and CDR2 FQGTGA. The chain's CDR3 is CASSQQGGTGELFF. CDR3 in DNA: TGTGCCAGCAGCCAACAAGGGGGCACCGGGGAGCTGTTTTTT.

The rearrangement joins TRBV5-4 to TRBJ2-7; 7 nucleotides agree with TRBD1. The CDR3 sequence is 13 residues long. Germline lookup yields CDR1 SGHNT and CDR2 YYREEE (reference sequence). The V and J ends lost 4 bases and 7 bases, in that order; junction bases with no gene match: 8. The CDR3 loop is CASSPSRGPEQYF. As DNA, the CDR3 is TGTGCCAGCAGCCCGTCGAGGGGGCCTGAGCAGTACTTC.

The chain couples TRBV5-1 to TRBJ2-3; 10 bases are shared with TRBD2. V lost 1 base, J lost 1 base, and 3 bases stayed unmatched. Germline V gene data show CDR1 as SGHRS and CDR2 as YFSETQ. The CDR3 has 16 residues. CDR3 protein: CASSLPGLAGTDTQYF. In DNA, the CDR3 is TGCGCCAGCAGCTTGCCCGGACTAGCGGGCACAGATACGCAGTATTTT.

The CDR3 is CASRGLLSYEQYF. The CDR3 nucleotides are TGTGCCAGTAGGGGGCTTCTCTCCTACGAGCAGTACTTC. The rearrangement links TRBV19 to TRBJ2-7, with a weak D call TRBD1 (5 bases). The CDR3 sequence is 13 residues long. The germline V gene encodes CDR1 LNHDA and CDR2 SQIVND (reference sequence). Trimming stripped 6 bases from V and 0 bases from J, with 9 bases between.

DNA for the CDR3: TGTGCCAGCAAATCGACAGAGGATAACTATGGCTACACCTTC. Translated: CASKSTEDNYGYTF. The chain joins TRBV13 to TRBJ1-2; D might be TRBD1 (5 bases). From germline, CDR1 is PRHDT and CDR2 FYEKMQ (reference sequence). The CDR3 consists of 14 residues. Trimming took off 7 bases at V and 1 base at J, with 13 bases between the two ends.

V gene TRBV4-1 combines with J gene TRBJ2-3, with D possibly being TRBD1 (6 bases). The CDR3 has 18 residues. Trimming took off 3 bases at V and 4 bases at J, with 23 bases between the two ends. Germline V gives CDR1 MGHRA, CDR2 YSYEKL. This CDR3 reads CASSHFAGDLLTSDTQYF. CDR3 bases: TGCGCCAGCAGCCACTTCGCAGGGGACCTCCTGACATCAGATACGCAGTATTTT.

J is TRBJ1-1 and V is TRBV2; TRBD1 is a possible D gene (6 bases). The CDR3 spans 12 residues. Trimming removed 6 bases at V and 5 bases at J, with 10 bases between. CDR1 is SNHLY and CDR2 is FYNNEI in the germline V gene. Written as DNA, the CDR3 is TGTGCCAGCAGACAGGGTAGGACTGAAGCTTTCTTT. Amino acid sequence: CASRQGRTEAFF.

J is TRBJ2-3 and V is TRBV30, with 9 nucleotides matching TRBD2. The CDR3 contains 17 residues. CDR1 and CDR2 from the germline V gene are GTSNPN and SVGIG (reference sequence). V was clipped by 4 bases and J by 2 bases; unmatched bases: 13. The CDR3 region is CAWIPEGLATNTDTQYF. CDR3 sequence (DNA): TGTGCCTGGATACCCGAGGGACTAGCAACAAACACAGATACGCAGTATTTT.

This rearrangement joins TRBV9 to TRBJ1-1, with D unclear. CDR1 and CDR2 (germline): SGDLS, YYNGEE. The CDR3 is 14 amino acids. V lost 0 bases and J 6 bases, leaving 12 bases between the germline ends. CDR3 coding DNA: TGTGCCAGCAGCGTAGAGGTTGGAGCAGCTGAAGCTTTCTTT. Translation: CASSVEVGAAEAFF.

CDR3: CASSFLGDLVYEQYF. DNA for the CDR3: TGTGCCAGCAGCTTCCTGGGTGACTTGGTTTACGAGCAGTACTTC. The chain recombines TRBV7-2 with TRBJ2-7; D remains unclear. The V gene's germline CDR1 is SGHTA and CDR2 FQGNSA. The CDR3 has 15 amino acids. The V end lost 3 bases, the J end lost 4 bases, and 16 bases lay between the germline ends.

This chain connects TRBV27 to TRBJ1-2; D is uncertain. The CDR3 has 16 residues. Germline-derived CDR1 and CDR2 are MNHEY and SMNVEV (reference sequence). The V end lost 1 base, the J end lost 8 bases, and 20 bases lay between the germline ends. The CDR3 region has the DNA TGTGCCAGCAGTTTATTGGTGGAGAATATCCATAAGGGCTACACCTTC. The encoded protein is CASSLLVENIHKGYTF.

The chain has TRBV7-6 and TRBJ2-2, with 11 nucleotides matching TRBD1. Germline V gives CDR1 SGHVS, CDR2 FNYEAQ. The CDR3 consists of 14 residues. With 4 bases clipped from V and 11 bases from J, the junction kept 6 bases outside the gene matches. The CDR3 DNA reads as TGTGCCAGCAGCTCCGCGGACAGGGGGCGCGAGCTGTTTTTT. This encodes CASSSADRGRELFF.

This chain connects TRBV7-3 to TRBJ2-2, with a tentative D call TRBD2 (7 bases). This CDR3 is built from 16 residues. Trimming took 1 base from V and 6 from J, leaving 15 bases between them. Germline lookup yields CDR1 SGHTA and CDR2 FQGTGA. CDR3 DNA: TGTGCCAGCAGCTTAAACTCCCGGGGGGCCTCCGGGGAGCTGTTTTTT. It yields the protein CASSLNSRGASGELFF.